The 13 T cell receptor beta chains presented below share a single source sample, sequenced in a study of blood T cell repertoires in COVID-19. Clones were sequenced by immunoSEQ multiplex PCR, and TCRdb holds only the in-frame ones, with some missing. The sample lists 450,000 or so clones, over 75% occurring once. The specimen sequenced was peripheral blood. Every receptor here comes from a woman aged 40 to 50 with COVID-19, enrolled during active disease.

This chain uses TRBV9 with TRBJ2-7; 11 positions match TRBD1. Trimming cost V 3 bases and J 2 bases; bases outside gene matches: 7. The CDR3 spans 16 residues. CDR1 and CDR2 (germline): SGDLS, YYNGEE. The CDR3 loop reads CASSAVGQGGAYEQYF. The CDR3 DNA is TGTGCCAGCAGCGCGGTGGGACAGGGGGGAGCCTACGAGCAGTACTTC. The whole variable domain, filled in from reference TRBV9 and TRBJ2-7, reads DSGVTQTPKHLITATGQRVTLRCSPRSGDLSVYWYQQSLDQGLQFLIQYYNGEERAKGNILERFSAQQFPDLHSELNLSSLELGDSALYFCASSAVGQGGAYEQYFGPGTRLTVT.

The genes are TRBV23-1 and TRBJ2-7; 9 bases are a match to TRBD1. TRBV23-1 is known as an ORF, though its function is uncertain. This CDR3 is 16 amino acids long. V was clipped by 0 bases and J by 5 bases; unmatched bases: 8. The CDR3 spells CASSQSWEGTGNEQYF. CDR3 in DNA: TGCGCCAGCAGTCAATCATGGGAGGGGACAGGGAACGAGCAGTACTTC.

The rearrangement joins TRBV12-3 or TRBV12-4 to TRBJ1-5, with D possibly being TRBD1 (6 bases). Trimming left V 6 bases short and J 5 bases short, with 8 bases between. This CDR3 comprises 12 residues. The CDR3 region is CASSTGHQPQHF. CDR3 bases: TGTGCCAGCAGCACAGGGCATCAGCCCCAGCATTTT.

The CDR3 loop reads CASSLGPGTAYEQYF. CDR3 bases: TGTGCCAGCAGCCTCGGACCCGGGACAGCCTACGAGCAGTACTTC. This chain links TRBV28 with TRBJ2-7; 7 bases fit TRBD1. Per germline, CDR1 MDHEN and CDR2 SYDVKM. This CDR3 comprises 15 residues. The V gene end was trimmed by 6 bases and the J gene end by 2 bases; junction bases not matched to a gene: 10.

The J gene is TRBJ1-1, the V gene TRBV3-1 (or the pseudogene TRBV3-2), with D uncertain. V was cut by 5 bases and J by 3 bases, with 16 bases left in between. In germline, CDR1 is LGHDT, CDR2 YNNKEL (reference sequence). CDR3 size: 15 residues. The CDR3 sequence is CASSSPGKGDTEAFF. As DNA, the CDR3 is TGTGCCAGCAGCTCCCCGGGTAAGGGAGACACTGAAGCTTTCTTT.

The V call is TRBV19, the J call TRBJ2-3; TRBD2 agrees at 12 bases. V was clipped by 9 bases and J by 8 bases; unmatched bases: 12. There are 15 residues in the CDR3. The germline V gene has CDR1 LNHDA and CDR2 SQIVND (reference sequence). DNA for the CDR3: TGTGCCAGCACTCGACTAGCGGGAGACCCCGGTACGCAGTATTTT. Residues: CASTRLAGDPGTQYF.

The chain recombines TRBV5-1 with TRBJ1-6; D is possibly TRBD1 (5 bases). Trimming cost V 4 bases and J 6 bases, with 14 bases left between them. The CDR3 length is 15 residues. Germline V gene data show CDR1 as SGHRS and CDR2 as YFSETQ. The CDR3 region is CASSPDRGANSPLHF. The CDR3 DNA reads as TGCGCCAGCAGCCCCGATAGGGGTGCTAATTCACCCCTCCACTTT. Full variable domain (remainder filled in from reference TRBV5-1 and TRBJ1-6): KAGVTQTPRYLIKTRGQQVTLSCSPISGHRSVSWYQQTPGQGLQFLFEYFSETQRNKGNFPGRFSGRQFSNSRSEMNVSTLELGDSALYLCASSPDRGANSPLHFGNGTRLTVT.

The CDR3 region has the DNA TGTGCCAGCAGCCAGAACGGGGGGACTAATGAAAAACTGTTTTTT. Amino acids: CASSQNGGTNEKLFF. The rearrangement joins TRBV7-3 to TRBJ1-4, with a possible D match to TRBD1 (5 bases). This CDR3 has 15 residues. Germline V CDR1 and CDR2: SGHTA, FQGTGA. V lost 5 bases and J lost 2, with 12 bases in between.

This rearrangement joins TRBV6-6 to TRBJ2-1; TRBD2 matches at 9 bases. The CDR3 extends over 16 amino acids. The V gene's germline CDR1 is MNHNY and CDR2 SVGAGI (reference sequence). Trimming at V came to 2 bases and at J to 8 bases, leaving 10 bases not matched to a gene. The CDR3 is CASSYRAGGVRDEQFF. The CDR3 nucleotides are TGTGCCAGCAGTTACCGGGCGGGGGGGGTTCGTGATGAGCAGTTCTTC.

V gene TRBV11-3 combines with J gene TRBJ2-3; TRBD1 is a possible D gene (6 bases). This CDR3 contains 14 residues. V shed 5 bases and J shed 2 bases, with 11 bases lying between them. Germline V gene sequence: CDR1 SGHNT, CDR2 YENEEA. Written as DNA, the CDR3 is TGTGCCAGCAGCGTGACAGGTTCCACAGATACGCAGTATTTT. Translated, it gives CASSVTGSTDTQYF.

The genes are TRBV7-2 and TRBJ2-7; 8 nucleotides agree with TRBD2. CDR3 size: 19 residues. From germline, CDR1 is SGHTA and CDR2 FQGNSA. V was pared by 1 base and J by 0 bases, with 14 bases of the junction left unmatched. The CDR3 loop reads CASSLGLAPKEFHSYEQYF. The CDR3 DNA reads as TGTGCCAGCAGCTTAGGACTAGCGCCTAAAGAGTTCCACTCCTACGAGCAGTACTTC.

For this clone: Germline and junction disagree at one end, which may indicate a read error. V gene TRBV15 combines with J gene TRBJ2-3; TRBD1 is a possible D gene (6 bases). The CDR3 loop spans 15 amino acids. In germline, CDR1 is LNHNV, CDR2 YYDKDF (reference sequence). CDR3 in amino acids: CATSRTGTHTNTQYF. The CDR3 nucleotides read TGTGCCACCAGCAGAACCGGGACACACACAAATACGCAGTATTTT.

The rearrangement links TRBV28 to TRBJ1-5; D not resolved. The CDR3 has 17 residues. V was clipped by 2 bases and J by 0 bases, with 14 bases between them. Germline V lookup: CDR1 MDHEN, CDR2 SYDVKM. CDR3 sequence: CASSLIVPGISNQPQHF. The CDR3 DNA reads TGTGCCAGCAGTTTAATCGTTCCGGGGATTAGCAATCAGCCCCAGCATTTT. Based on the CDR3 plus reference TRBV28 and TRBJ1-5, the full variable domain is DVKVTQSSRYLVKRTGEKVFLECVQDMDHENMFWYRQDPGLGLRLIYFSYDVKMKEKGDIPEGYSVSREKKERFSLILESASTNQTSMYLCASSLIVPGISNQPQHFGDGTRLSIL.